The 14 T cell receptor beta chains listed next were all sequenced from one sample in a study of T cell repertoires in aging, cancer and after chemotherapy. A mixed TRB-A/B primer pool amplified rearranged TRB by multiplex touch-down PCR. In TCRdb, the multiplex PCR reads were re-called with MiXCR into one record per CDR3 protein. The data contain more than 8,500 distinct CDR3 sequences, approximately 40% of them singletons. Amplification of TCR beta used genomic DNA extracted from peripheral blood. Source material: blood. The receptors shown here come from a human donor in good health.

Within the sample, this clonotype is medium-sized. The V and J genes are TRBV19 and TRBJ1-2; 7 nucleotides agree with TRBD1. Germline V gene lookup returns CDR1 LNHDA and CDR2 SQIVND (reference sequence). The CDR3 consists of 12 residues. V was pared by 9 bases and J by 4 bases, with 5 bases of the junction left unmatched. The CDR3, as DNA: TGTGCCAGCCAGGGGGAAGGCTATGGCTACACCTTC. Protein: CASQGEGYGYTF. The full variable domain, in which reference TRBV19 and TRBJ1-2 provide the parts outside the CDR3, is DGGITQSPKYLFRKEGQNVTLSCEQNLNHDAMYWYRQDPGQGLRLIYYSQIVNDFQKGDIAEGYSVSREKKESFPLTVTSAQKNPTAFYLCASQGEGYGYTFGSGTRLTVV.

In its sample, this clonotype was seen a few times. This rearrangement joins TRBV6-5 to TRBJ1-1; TRBD1 aligns across 10 bases. The CDR3 extends over 15 amino acids. The J segment lost 2 bases and the V segment lost 8 bases, leaving 8 bases of the junction unmatched. Per germline, CDR1 MNHEY and CDR2 SVGAGI. The chain's CDR3 is CASADRGRGNTEAFF. As DNA, the CDR3 is TGTGCCAGCGCCGACAGGGGGCGGGGAAACACTGAAGCTTTCTTT.

This clonotype rates as medium-sized. CDR3 region: CASSQAGHSPVEQFF. The CDR3 DNA follows: TGTGCCAGCAGTCAAGCCGGGCATAGCCCAGTTGAGCAGTTCTTC. The rearrangement links TRBV6-5 to TRBJ2-1, with D unclear. CDR1 is MNHEY and CDR2 is SVGAGI in the germline V gene. Deletions cut 5 bases from V and 9 bases from J, with 20 bases between. The CDR3 runs to 15 residues.

The chain joins TRBV20-1 to TRBJ2-3; the match to TRBD1 covers 7 bases. CDR1 and CDR2 from the germline V gene are DFQATT and SNEGSKA (reference sequence). Losses at the gene ends were 3 bases for V and 6 bases for J; bases not matched to a gene: 9. This CDR3 region has 14 residues. The CDR3 loop reads CSARRGGEGDTQYF. The CDR3 DNA reads as TGCAGTGCTAGGAGAGGGGGCGAGGGGGATACGCAGTATTTT.

The rearrangement links TRBV12-3 or TRBV12-4 to TRBJ2-1, with 8 nucleotides matching TRBD1. J was trimmed by 4 bases and V by 1 base; bases with no gene match: 3. The CDR3 covers 15 residues. In DNA, the CDR3 is TGTGCCAGCAGTTTAGTACAGGGGGAGTACAATGAGCAGTTCTTC. Translated: CASSLVQGEYNEQFF.

This sequence joins TRBV6-5 and TRBJ1-2, with D uncertain. Trimming took off 0 bases at V and 4 bases at J, with 12 bases between the two ends. This CDR3 region has 15 residues. Per the germline V gene, CDR1 is MNHEY and CDR2 is SVGAGI. The CDR3 here is CASSYSRAPVYGYTF. The CDR3 region has the DNA TGTGCCAGCAGTTACTCGCGGGCGCCTGTCTATGGCTACACCTTC.

The chain joins TRBV5-1 to TRBJ1-1; TRBD1 might be the D (6 bases). CDR3 length: 15 residues. Germline V gene data show CDR1 as SGHRS and CDR2 as YFSETQ. The V end was cut by 4 bases, the J end by 5 bases, with 18 bases between. The DNA of the CDR3 is TGCGCCAGCAGCCCCTCGGGGGGCGCAGCGACTGAAGCTTTCTTT. Its protein is CASSPSGGAATEAFF.

The rearrangement joins TRBV5-4 to TRBJ1-5; TRBD1 aligns across 9 bases. J was trimmed by 4 bases and V by 2 bases; bases with no gene match: 4. This CDR3 is built from 15 residues. Per germline, CDR1 SGHNT and CDR2 YYREEE (reference sequence). The CDR3 coding sequence is TGTGCCAGCAGCTTACGCGGGACAGGGAATCAGCCCCAGCATTTT. Encoded protein: CASSLRGTGNQPQHF.

This chain links TRBV29-1 with TRBJ2-2, with 10 bases that match TRBD2. Germline CDR1 and CDR2: SQVTM and ANQGSEA. V gave up 3 bases and J gave up 3 bases; unmatched junction bases: 7. There are 16 residues in the CDR3. CDR3 in DNA: TGCAGCGTTGATGGGCTAGCGGGAGACTACACCGGGGAGCTGTTTTTT. This translates into CSVDGLAGDYTGELFF.

By share, this clonotype ranks as medium-sized. The rearrangement links TRBV29-1 to TRBJ2-2; unclear D gene. This CDR3 comprises 14 residues. V lost 7 bases, J lost 3 bases, and 15 bases lay in between. Germline V gene data show CDR1 as SQVTM and CDR2 as ANQGSEA. The CDR3 DNA reads as TGCAGCGCCGCGTCAGCGTACTACACCGGGGAGCTGTTTTTT. Translated, it gives CSAASAYYTGELFF.

In its sample, this clonotype ranks as medium-sized (0.01 to 0.1%). The genes are TRBV29-1 and TRBJ2-5; no clear D gene. Germline assignment: CDR1 SQVTM and CDR2 ANQGSEA. The CDR3 is made up of 12 amino acids. With 3 bases removed from V and 2 bases from J, the gap between germline ends came to 7 bases. The CDR3 nucleotides are TGCAGCGTTGATGGGCGTCAAGAGACCCAGTACTTC. Translated, it gives CSVDGRQETQYF.

The chain combines TRBV20-1 with TRBJ2-1; 10 bases line up with TRBD2. The CDR3 consists of 17 residues. The trim removed 5 bases at V and 2 bases at J, leaving 12 bases unmatched. CDR1 and CDR2 from the germline V gene are DFQATT and SNEGSKA (reference sequence). The CDR3 here is CSAPPSTSGLTYNEQFF. In DNA, the CDR3 is TGCAGTGCTCCACCCTCGACTAGCGGGTTGACCTACAATGAGCAGTTCTTC.

The V call is TRBV13, the J call TRBJ2-7; tentative D call: TRBD1 (5 bases). V was shortened by 3 bases and J by 2 bases, with 8 bases between the two germline ends. CDR1 is PRHDT and CDR2 is FYEKMQ in the germline V gene (reference sequence). The CDR3 loop spans 13 amino acids. DNA of the CDR3: TGTGCCAGCAGCTTCGGCAGGGCCTACGAGCAGTACTTC. This sequence encodes CASSFGRAYEQYF.

About this clonotype: One end of the junction fails to match germline, which may point to a read error. This chain links TRBV12-3 or TRBV12-4 with TRBJ2-1, with a tentative D call TRBD2 (6 bases). The CDR3 sequence is 12 residues long. The chain's CDR3 is CASSQNGGPHPF. The CDR3 DNA is TGTGCCAGCAGTCAGAACGGGGGTCCTCATCCCTTC.